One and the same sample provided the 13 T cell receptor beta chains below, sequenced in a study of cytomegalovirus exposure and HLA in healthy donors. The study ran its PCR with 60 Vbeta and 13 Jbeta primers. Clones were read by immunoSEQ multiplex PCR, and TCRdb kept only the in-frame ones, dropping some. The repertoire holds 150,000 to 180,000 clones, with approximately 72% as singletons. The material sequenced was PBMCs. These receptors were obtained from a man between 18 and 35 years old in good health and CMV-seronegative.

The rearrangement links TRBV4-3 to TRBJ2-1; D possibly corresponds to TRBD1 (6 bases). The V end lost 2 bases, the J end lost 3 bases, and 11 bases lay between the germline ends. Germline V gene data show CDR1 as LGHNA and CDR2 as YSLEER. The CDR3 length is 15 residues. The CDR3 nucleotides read TGCGCCAGCAGCCAACTGGGACACCTCTACAATGAGCAGTTCTTC. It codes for CASSQLGHLYNEQFF.

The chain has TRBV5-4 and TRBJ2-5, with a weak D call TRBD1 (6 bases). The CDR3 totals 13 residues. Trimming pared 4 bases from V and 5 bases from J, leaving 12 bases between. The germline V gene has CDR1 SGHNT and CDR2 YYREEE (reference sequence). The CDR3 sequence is CASSPGQWETQYF. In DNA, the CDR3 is TGTGCCAGCAGCCCGGGACAATGGGAGACCCAGTACTTC.

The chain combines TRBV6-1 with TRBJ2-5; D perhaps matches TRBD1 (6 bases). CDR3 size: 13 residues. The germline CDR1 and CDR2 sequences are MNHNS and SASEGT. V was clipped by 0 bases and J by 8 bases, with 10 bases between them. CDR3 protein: CASSEALGGTQYF. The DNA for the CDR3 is TGTGCCAGCAGTGAAGCGCTAGGGGGAACCCAGTACTTC.

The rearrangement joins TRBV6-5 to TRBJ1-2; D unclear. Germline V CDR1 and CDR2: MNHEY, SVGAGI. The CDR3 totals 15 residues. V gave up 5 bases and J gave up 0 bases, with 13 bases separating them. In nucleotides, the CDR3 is TGTGCCAGCAGTCCTTTAACAACAGCTAACTATGGCTACACCTTC. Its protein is CASSPLTTANYGYTF.

CDR3 coding DNA: TGTGCCAGCAACCAGGAGAACACCGGGGAGCTGTTTTTT. This codes for CASNQENTGELFF. The chain is built from TRBV2 and TRBJ2-2; D gene unclear. CDR1 and CDR2 (germline): SNHLY, FYNNEI. CDR3 size: 13 residues. The V and J ends lost 7 bases and 1 base respectively, with 7 bases between them.

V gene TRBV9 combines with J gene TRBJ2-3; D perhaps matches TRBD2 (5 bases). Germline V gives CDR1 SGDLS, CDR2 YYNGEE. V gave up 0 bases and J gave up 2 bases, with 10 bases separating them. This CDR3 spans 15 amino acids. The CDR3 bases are TGTGCCAGCAGCGTAGCTACGGGGTCCACAGATACGCAGTATTTT. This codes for CASSVATGSTDTQYF.

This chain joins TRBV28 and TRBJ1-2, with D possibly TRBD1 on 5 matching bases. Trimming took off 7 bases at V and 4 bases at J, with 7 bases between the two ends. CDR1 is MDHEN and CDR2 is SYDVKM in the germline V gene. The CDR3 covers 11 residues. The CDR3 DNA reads TGTGCCAGCACAGGGCCCTATGGCTACACCTTC. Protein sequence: CASTGPYGYTF.

The CDR3 sequence: CASTVDPSGGVFTQYF. The CDR3 bases are TGTGCCAGCACCGTGGACCCTAGCGGGGGGGTTTTTACGCAGTATTTT. J is TRBJ2-3 and V is TRBV5-4, with 12 nucleotides matching TRBD2. V dropped 6 bases and J dropped 8; count of bases not matched to a gene: 13. CDR3 length: 16 residues. The germline CDR1 and CDR2 sequences are SGHNT and YYREEE (reference sequence).

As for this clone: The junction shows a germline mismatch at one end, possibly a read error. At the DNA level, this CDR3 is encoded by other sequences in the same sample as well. As DNA, the CDR3 is TGTGCCAGTAGCATAGCCTGGAGCCCCGACGGCTACACCTTC. Translation: CASSIAWSPDGYTF. This rearrangement joins TRBV19 to TRBJ1-2, with D unresolved. Looked up from germline, CDR1 is LNHDA and CDR2 is SQIVND (reference sequence). The CDR3 is 14 residues long.

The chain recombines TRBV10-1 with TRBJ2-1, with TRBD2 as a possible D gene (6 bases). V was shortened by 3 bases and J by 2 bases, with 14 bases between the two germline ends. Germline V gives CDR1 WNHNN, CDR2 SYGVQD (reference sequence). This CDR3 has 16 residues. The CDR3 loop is CASSERYGGTYNEQFF. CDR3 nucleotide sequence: TGCGCCAGCAGTGAAAGGTACGGGGGAACCTACAATGAGCAGTTCTTC.

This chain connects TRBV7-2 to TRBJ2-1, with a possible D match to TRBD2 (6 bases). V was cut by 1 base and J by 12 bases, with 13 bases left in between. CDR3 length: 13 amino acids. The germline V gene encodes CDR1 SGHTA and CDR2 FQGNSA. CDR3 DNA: TGTGCCAGCAGCTTAGGATTCCAGGAGGGGCAGTTCTTC. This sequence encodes CASSLGFQEGQFF.

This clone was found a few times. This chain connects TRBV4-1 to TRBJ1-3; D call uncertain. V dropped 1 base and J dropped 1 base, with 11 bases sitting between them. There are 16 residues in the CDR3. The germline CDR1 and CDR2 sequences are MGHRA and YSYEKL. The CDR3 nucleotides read TGCGCCAGCAGCCAAGCCGCCGGTCTATCTGGAAACACCATATATTTT. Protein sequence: CASSQAAGLSGNTIYF.

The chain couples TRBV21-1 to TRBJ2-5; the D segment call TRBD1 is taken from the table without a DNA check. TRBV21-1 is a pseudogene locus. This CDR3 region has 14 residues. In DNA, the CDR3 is TGTGCCAGCAGCAACCCGGACAGAAAAGAGACCCAGTACTTC. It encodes CASSNPDRKETQYF.